The 13 T cell receptor beta chains below were found in one sample sequenced in a study of cytomegalovirus exposure and HLA in healthy donors. PCR involved 60 Vbeta and 13 Jbeta primers. The table came from immunoSEQ multiplex PCR; TCRdb's copy has only in-frame clones and leaves some out. The profile shows approximately 150,000 clones, almost 80% of them singletons. Material: PBMCs. The receptors come from a man between 18 and 29 years old in good health and CMV-seropositive.

The V and J genes are TRBV7-2 and TRBJ2-7; 12 bases are a match to TRBD1. Germline assignment: CDR1 SGHTA and CDR2 FQGNSA. V lost 6 bases to trimming and J lost 6 bases; unmatched junction nucleotides: 6. This CDR3 contains 14 residues. Written as DNA, the CDR3 is TGTGCCAGCAGTCCGGGACAGGGGGCCTCCGAGCAGTACTTC. This codes for CASSPGQGASEQYF.

This sequence joins TRBV28 and TRBJ1-5, with D perhaps matching TRBD1 (5 bases). The CDR3 spans 14 residues. Per the germline V gene, CDR1 is MDHEN and CDR2 is SYDVKM. Trimming stripped 3 bases from V and 7 bases from J, with 13 bases between. CDR3: CASSFQGSFQPQHF. CDR3 nucleotide sequence: TGTGCCAGCAGTTTTCAGGGTTCTTTCCAGCCCCAGCATTTT.

This chain uses TRBV27 with TRBJ2-1; 7 bases are a match to TRBD1. J gave up 5 bases and V 6 bases, and 7 bases lay outside the gene matches. Per germline, CDR1 MNHEY and CDR2 SMNVEV (reference sequence). The length of the CDR3 is 14 residues. The CDR3 is CASRGGLLHNEQFF. The CDR3 DNA is TGTGCCAGCAGAGGGGGCCTCCTTCACAATGAGCAGTTCTTC.

V and J are TRBV19 and TRBJ2-2; 11 bases are a match to TRBD1. CDR3 length: 20 amino acids. Germline-derived CDR1 and CDR2 are LNHDA and SQIVND (reference sequence). The trim removed 3 bases at V and 6 bases at J, leaving 18 bases unmatched. CDR3 sequence (DNA): TGTGCCAGTAGTATTCGCACTCGATATACAAGGACAGGGGGCTCCGGGGAGCTGTTTTTT. Amino acid sequence: CASSIRTRYTRTGGSGELFF.

The chain carries TRBV30 and TRBJ2-5, with 9 nucleotides matching TRBD1. CDR3 length: 16 residues. The germline CDR1 and CDR2 sequences are GTSNPN and SVGIG (reference sequence). Trimming took 3 bases from V and 5 from J; bases not matched to a gene: 13. The DNA for the CDR3 is TGTGCCTGGAGCCGCCAGGGGACAGGGCGTCGGGAGACCCAGTACTTC. This encodes CAWSRQGTGRRETQYF.

This sequence joins TRBV14 and TRBJ2-5; maybe TRBD2 (6 bases). The J call may be faulty, since TRBJ2-7 better matches the DNA end. Germline V CDR1 and CDR2: SGHDN, FVKESK. There are 14 residues in the CDR3. The CDR3 loop is CASSGGWISYEQYF. The CDR3, as DNA: TGTGCCAGCAGCGGAGGGTGGATCTCCTACGAGCAGTACTTC.

The chain has TRBV5-1 and TRBJ2-3; 8 nucleotides match TRBD1. Unmatched junction bases numbered 9, after V lost 4 bases and J lost 2 bases. From germline, CDR1 is SGHRS and CDR2 YFSETQ. The CDR3 has 16 amino acids. DNA for the CDR3: TGCGCCAGCAGCCCGGGCAGGGGGCCTGTCACAGATACGCAGTATTTT. This encodes CASSPGRGPVTDTQYF.

The CDR3: CASSGQLNQPQHF. CDR3 nucleotides: TGTGCCAGCAGCGGACAGCTCAATCAGCCCCAGCATTTT. This rearrangement joins TRBV2 to TRBJ1-5; possibly TRBD1 for D (6 bases). Deletions cut 6 bases from V and 3 bases from J, with 9 bases between. Germline CDR1 and CDR2: SNHLY and FYNNEI. The CDR3 totals 13 residues.

The J gene is TRBJ1-1, the V gene TRBV27; 8 positions agree with TRBD1. Germline V lookup: CDR1 MNHEY, CDR2 SMNVEV (reference sequence). The V segment lost 2 bases and the J segment 1 base; nucleotides outside the gene matches: 6. The CDR3 length is 16 residues. The CDR3 region is CASSLRHGTGNTEAFF. As DNA, the CDR3 is TGTGCCAGCAGTTTAAGGCACGGGACAGGGAACACTGAAGCTTTCTTT.

The rearrangement uses TRBV28 and TRBJ2-1, with 8 bases identical to TRBD2. The germline V gene has CDR1 MDHEN and CDR2 SYDVKM. The CDR3 covers 14 residues. V lost 7 bases to trimming and J lost 4 bases; unmatched junction nucleotides: 6. The CDR3 DNA follows: TGTGCCAGCAACACGGCGGGGGGATACAATGAGCAGTTCTTC. Translated, it gives CASNTAGGYNEQFF.

V usage is TRBV30 and J usage is TRBJ2-5; D might be TRBD2 (6 bases). The length of the CDR3 is 13 residues. Germline V gives CDR1 GTSNPN, CDR2 SVGIG (reference sequence). Trimming left V 0 bases short and J 9 bases short, with 14 bases between. The CDR3 protein is CAWSVGSGGPQYF. CDR3 nucleotide sequence: TGTGCCTGGAGTGTAGGGTCCGGAGGGCCCCAGTACTTC.

V usage is TRBV11-2 and J usage is TRBJ2-5; 9 bases match TRBD1. The CDR3 runs to 15 residues. CDR1 is SGHAT and CDR2 is FQNNGV in the germline V gene. V trimming: 5 bases; J trimming: 8 bases; junction bases outside the gene matches: 12. CDR3 in DNA: TGTGCCAGCAGCCCGGACAGGGGCGGCCTAGGAACCCAGTACTTC. It yields the protein CASSPDRGGLGTQYF.

The chain recombines TRBV9 with TRBJ1-2; 8 positions agree with TRBD1. Unmatched junction bases numbered 2, after V lost 3 bases and J lost 4 bases. CDR3 length equals 13 residues. Germline assignment: CDR1 SGDLS and CDR2 YYNGEE. CDR3 sequence (DNA): TGTGCCAGCAGCGGGACAGGGCTCTATGGCTACACCTTC. Protein: CASSGTGLYGYTF. Drawing the rest from reference TRBV9 and TRBJ1-2, the complete variable domain is DSGVTQTPKHLITATGQRVTLRCSPRSGDLSVYWYQQSLDQGLQFLIQYYNGEERAKGNILERFSAQQFPDLHSELNLSSLELGDSALYFCASSGTGLYGYTFGSGTRLTVV.